This TCR beta chain was documented in a study of graft-versus-host responses after intestinal transplantation. Study overall: After anti-thymocyte globulin induction, recipients took tacrolimus and steroids for around 3 years.

Plates contained about 200,000 CFSE-labeled responder cells and about 200,000 irradiated, violet-dye-labeled stimulator cells. TCRdb's table, derived via immunoSEQ multiplex PCR, lists solely in-frame clones and lacks some. The table shows about 4,500 clones, with around 28% occurring only once. Germline-derived CDR1 and CDR2 are MNHGY and SAAAGT. This CDR3 comprises 14 residues. V lost 4 bases and J lost 2; bases outside the gene matches: 4. Regarding the study as a whole: The recipient marrow held GvH clones, and some of them showed up first in ileum or blood. Allografts carried high graft-versus-host to host-versus-graft clonal ratios in patients having graft-donor T cell macrochimerism.

The specimen comprised alloreactive CD4+ T cells from a mixed lymphocyte reaction culture, sampled before transplantation. As for subset: CFSE-low proliferating T cells sorted from roughly six-day pre-transplant mixed lymphocyte reaction (GvH or HvG direction). The TCR comes from a human patient who was an organ donor for intestinal transplantation. The gene calls are TRBV6-8 and TRBJ2-7; 8 nucleotides agree with TRBD2. CDR3 DNA: TGTGCCAGCAGTTCCCCGGGAGGGACCTACGAGCAGTACTTC. It encodes CASSSPGGTYEQYF.